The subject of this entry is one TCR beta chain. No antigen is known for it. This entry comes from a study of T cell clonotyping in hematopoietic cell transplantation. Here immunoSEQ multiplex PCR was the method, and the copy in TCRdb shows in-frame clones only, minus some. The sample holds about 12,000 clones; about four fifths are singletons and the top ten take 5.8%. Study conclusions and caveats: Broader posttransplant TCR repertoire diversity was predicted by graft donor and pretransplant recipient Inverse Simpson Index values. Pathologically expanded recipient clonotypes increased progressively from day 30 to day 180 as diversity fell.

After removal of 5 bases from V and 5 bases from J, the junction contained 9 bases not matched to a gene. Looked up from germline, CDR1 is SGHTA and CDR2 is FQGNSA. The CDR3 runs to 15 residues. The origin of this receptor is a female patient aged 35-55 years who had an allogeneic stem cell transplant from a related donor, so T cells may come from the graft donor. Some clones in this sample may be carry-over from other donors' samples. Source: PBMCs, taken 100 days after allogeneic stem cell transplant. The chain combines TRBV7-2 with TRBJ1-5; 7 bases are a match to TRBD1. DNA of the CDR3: TGTGCCAGCAGCCCATGGACAGGCCTCTATCAGCCCCAGCATTTT. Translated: CASSPWTGLYQPQHF. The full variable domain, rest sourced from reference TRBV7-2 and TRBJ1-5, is GAGVSQSPSNKVTEKGKDVELRCDPISGHTALYWYRQSLGQGLEFLIYFQGNSAPDKSGLPSDRFSAERTGGSVSTLTIQRTQQEDSAVYLCASSPWTGLYQPQHFGDGTRLSIL.